The sequence of this T cell receptor beta chain was determined in a study of blood T cell repertoires in COVID-19. Turning to the study itself: Both acute and convalescent COVID-19 samples were obtained from the United States, Italy and Spain. PBMCs, B-cell-depleted T cells, or T cells were the source of the cDNA or gDNA that made up the material.

Of note for this clone: Germline is not matched at one junction end, which may reflect a read error.

Authors' methods: Nucleated cell number was recorded as an estimate derived from reference gene primer amplification. The table came from immunoSEQ multiplex PCR; TCRdb's copy has only in-frame clones and leaves some out. V, J and clone size derive from that table, while D and trimming were established from the DNA sequence. The sample holds under 200,000 clones, just under 85% seen once. The CDR3 contains 17 residues. Germline CDR1 is SNHLY and CDR2 is FYNNEI. Patients from Seattle were sampled longitudinally, starting during active infection. The genes are TRBV2 and TRBJ1-1, with TRBD1 identical over 7 bases. This receptor was taken from a man in his sixties with COVID-19, enrolled during active disease. Material for sequencing was peripheral blood. The CDR3 reads CASSEAPAVLRGTEAFF. The CDR3 bases are TGTGCCAGCAGCGAAGCCCCCGCTGTACTCAGGGGGACTGAAGCTTTCTTT.